This T cell receptor (beta chain) was retrieved from a study of Ad26.COV2.S vaccination and SARS-CoV-2 variants. In the study overall: The trial was COV1001 and the donor's arm was Ad26.COV2.S. Ad26.COV2.S, an intramuscular injection, was given once or twice 56 days apart. Study-wide findings and caveats: In TCR breadth and depth analyses, total T cell responses may have been underestimated.

Profiled with immunoSEQ multiplex PCR; TCRdb holds only in-frame clones, not every one. This table has about 680,000 clones, roughly nine tenths appearing once. Notes on this clone: Its antigen remains unidentified.

Germline CDR1 is LNHDA and CDR2 is SQIVND (reference sequence). The ends were cut back, 3 bases at V and 3 bases at J, with 15 bases in the middle. CDR3 size: 16 residues. Treatment reported: 15 to 20 received Ad26.COV2.S at low or high dose, single or two shots; several received placebo; per-sample allocation not given. Following the first vaccine or placebo injection, samples were taken on day 63. The donor's status was that of an adult aged 18-55 years in Boston. This rearrangement joins TRBV19 to TRBJ1-5; no firm D call. The input for sequencing was peripheral blood, taken in a trial of Ad26.COV2.S vaccine versus placebo. This clonotype originated in a person between 18 and 59 years old who received the Ad26.COV2.S COVID-19 vaccine or a placebo. CDR3 DNA: TGTGCCAGTAGTATTAAGACCTATACACTCAATCAGCCCCAGCATTTT. This gives the protein CASSIKTYTLNQPQHF.